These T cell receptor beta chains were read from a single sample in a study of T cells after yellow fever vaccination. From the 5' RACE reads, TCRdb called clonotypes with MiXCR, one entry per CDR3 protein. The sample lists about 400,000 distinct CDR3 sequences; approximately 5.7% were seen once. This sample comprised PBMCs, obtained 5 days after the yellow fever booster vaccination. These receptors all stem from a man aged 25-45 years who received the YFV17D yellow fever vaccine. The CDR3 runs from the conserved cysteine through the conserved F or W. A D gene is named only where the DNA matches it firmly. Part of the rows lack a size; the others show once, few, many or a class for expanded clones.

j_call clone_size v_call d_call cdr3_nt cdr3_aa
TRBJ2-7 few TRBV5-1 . TGCGCCAGCAGCTTGGCCGGGGCGGACTTTTCCTACGAGCAGTACTTC CASSLAGADFSYEQYF
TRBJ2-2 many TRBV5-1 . TGCGCCAGCAGCTTGGGGGATACGAACACCGGGGAGCTGTTTTTT CASSLGDTNTGELFF
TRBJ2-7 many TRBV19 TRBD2 TGTGCCAGTAGTATGCTATTCCGGACTAGCGGGAGTCTCAACTACGAGCAGTACTTC CASSMLFRTSGSLNYEQYF
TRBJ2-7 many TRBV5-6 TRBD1 TGTGCCAGCAGCCCGACAGGGGTGGTCTACGAGCAGTACTTC CASSPTGVVYEQYF
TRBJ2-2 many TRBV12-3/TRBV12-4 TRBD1 TGTGCCAGCAGTCCGCCGATCAGGGGGCGCAACACCGGGGAGCTGTTTTTT CASSPPIRGRNTGELFF
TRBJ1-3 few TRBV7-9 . TGTGCCAGCAGCTCACCCAAGCTCTACTCTGGAAACACCATATATTTT CASSSPKLYSGNTIYF
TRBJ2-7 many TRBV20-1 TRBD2 TGCAGTGCTCTCTTTACCGGCCTAGCGGGAGTTATCGAGCAGTACTTC CSALFTGLAGVIEQYF
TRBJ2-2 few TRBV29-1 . TGCAGCGTTGAAGTGGTGGGGAACACCGGGGAGCTGTTTTTT CSVEVVGNTGELFF
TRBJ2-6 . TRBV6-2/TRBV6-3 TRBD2 TGTGCCAGCAGTTCCTTAGGGGGACTAGCGACCTCTGGGGCCAACGTCCTGACTTTC CASSSLGGLATSGANVLTF
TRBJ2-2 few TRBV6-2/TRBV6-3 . TGTGCCAGCAGTCTGAGGCGGCTGGAGAACACCGGGGAGCTGTTTTTT CASSLRRLENTGELFF
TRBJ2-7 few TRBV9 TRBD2 TGTGCCAGCAGCGTAACAGCGGGAGGGCCCTACGAGCAGTACTTC CASSVTAGGPYEQYF
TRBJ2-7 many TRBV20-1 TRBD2 TGCAGTGCAAGAGCGCCTAGCGGGAGCCACGAGCAGTACTTC CSARAPSGSHEQYF
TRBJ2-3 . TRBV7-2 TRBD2 TGTGCCAGCAGCTTAGCTACTGACGGACTAGCGGGAGGTGCATATACGCAGTATTTT CASSLATDGLAGGAYTQYF
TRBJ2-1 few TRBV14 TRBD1 TGTGCCAGCAGCCTCCTTACCGGGACAGGGGGCATTGAGCAGTTCTTC CASSLLTGTGGIEQFF
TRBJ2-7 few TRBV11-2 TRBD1 TGTGCCAGCAGCTCCGGACAGGGGGCGCGACACGAGCAGTACTTC CASSSGQGARHEQYF
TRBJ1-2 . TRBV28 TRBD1 TGTGCCAGCACCAAGCCCGGGACAGCTAACTATGGCTACACCTTC CASTKPGTANYGYTF
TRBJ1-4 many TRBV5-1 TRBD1 TGCGCCAGCAGTGGACAGGGAGGAGAAAAACTGTTTTTT CASSGQGGEKLFF